Presented here are 17 T cell receptor beta chains from one specimen sequenced in a study of T cell responses to AZD1222 COVID-19 vaccine. The method was immunoSEQ multiplex PCR; TCRdb's version includes in-frame clones alone and lacks a portion of them. The sample includes about 39,000 clones, roughly 85% of them seen just once. The material sequenced was peripheral blood, taken 28 days after the second dose of the MenACWY control vaccine. The origin of the receptors is an adult who received the MenACWY meningococcal vaccine as a control.

The chain joins TRBV11-2 to TRBJ2-7; 9 bases map to TRBD1. With 0 bases clipped from V and 3 bases from J, the junction kept 6 bases outside the gene matches. Germline CDR1 is SGHAT and CDR2 is FQNNGV. CDR3 length equals 16 residues. The CDR3 here is CASSLDRTGEGYEQYF. In DNA form, the CDR3 reads TGTGCCAGCAGCTTAGATCGGACAGGGGAGGGCTACGAGCAGTACTTC.

This clone was picked up a small number of times. The V call is TRBV27, the J call TRBJ1-6; 11 bases fit TRBD1. The CDR3 has 16 amino acids. J gave up 3 bases and V 7 bases, and 5 bases lay outside the gene matches. Germline V gives CDR1 MNHEY, CDR2 SMNVEV (reference sequence). The DNA of the CDR3 is TGTGCCAGCAAGGGACAGGGGGATATCTATAATTCACCCCTCCACTTT. It translates to CASKGQGDIYNSPLHF.

This chain joins TRBV5-1 and TRBJ2-1, with 10 bases lining up with TRBD2. Germline CDR1 reads SGHRS; CDR2 reads YFSETQ. The CDR3 has 17 residues. V shed 2 bases, J shed 5 bases, and the junction held 10 bases outside the gene matches. CDR3 sequence (DNA): TGCGCCAGCAGCTTAGGACTAGCGGCTCCGAGGGACAATGAGCAGTTCTTC. Translating it yields CASSLGLAAPRDNEQFF.

This chain uses TRBV5-1 with TRBJ2-2; weak D call: TRBD1 (6 bases). CDR1 and CDR2 (germline): SGHRS, YFSETQ. The ends were cut back, 0 bases at V and 3 bases at J, with 9 bases in the middle. The CDR3 covers 15 residues. The CDR3 nucleotides are TGCGCCAGCAGCTTGGTCAGGGGCGACACCGGGGAGCTGTTTTTT. Amino acid sequence: CASSLVRGDTGELFF.

This clone was seen a single time. The CDR3 coding sequence is TGTGCCAGTAGTCCTGTCGAGCAGTACTTC. Amino acid sequence: CASSPVEQYF. The rearrangement joins TRBV19 to TRBJ2-7; D call uncertain. The CDR3 is 10 amino acids. In germline, CDR1 is LNHDA, CDR2 SQIVND (reference sequence). Trimming took off 5 bases at V and 6 bases at J, with 5 bases between the two ends.

The table lists this clone with a count of one. The gene calls are TRBV19 and TRBJ2-1, with D unclear. The CDR3 totals 15 residues. V was pared by 5 bases and J by 4 bases, with 15 bases between. CDR1 is LNHDA, CDR2 SQIVND, per germline (reference sequence). The CDR3 protein is CASSATVIPYNEQFF. The CDR3 DNA sequence: TGTGCCAGTAGTGCGACCGTTATCCCGTACAATGAGCAGTTCTTC.

V and J are TRBV2 and TRBJ1-4; no clear D gene. Trimming removed 10 bases at V and 6 bases at J, with 15 bases between. Per the germline V gene, CDR1 is SNHLY and CDR2 is FYNNEI. CDR3 length: 13 residues. The CDR3 reads CATSTGRYEKLFF. CDR3 coding DNA: TGTGCCACCTCTACCGGGCGGTATGAAAAACTGTTTTTT.

V usage is TRBV21-1 and J usage is TRBJ2-5; the table gives TRBD2 as D, unverified against the DNA. TRBV21-1 is described as a pseudogene. This CDR3 comprises 14 residues. This chain's CDR3 is CASLFQSGKETQYF. CDR3 coding DNA: TGTGCCAGCCTATTCCAGAGCGGCAAAGAGACCCAGTACTTC.

This chain links TRBV27 with TRBJ1-2; D gene uncertain. Germline V lookup: CDR1 MNHEY, CDR2 SMNVEV (reference sequence). This CDR3 region has 14 residues. V lost 1 base and J lost 7, with 13 bases in between. DNA of the CDR3: TGTGCCAGCAGTTTATACGGGGAAGCGAGTGGCTACACCTTC. Translated: CASSLYGEASGYTF.

The chain couples TRBV13 to TRBJ1-2, with TRBD1 identical over 9 bases. Unmatched junction bases numbered 16, after V lost 5 bases and J lost 9 bases. The CDR3 contains 16 residues. CDR1 is PRHDT and CDR2 is FYEKMQ in the germline V gene (reference sequence). The CDR3 region is CASSPHPRDREGSYTF. In nucleotides, the CDR3 is TGTGCCAGCAGCCCTCACCCCCGGGACAGGGAGGGGAGCTACACCTTC. The complete variable domain, with remaining parts taken from reference TRBV13 and TRBJ1-2, reads AAGVIQSPRHLIKEKRETATLKCYPIPRHDTVYWYQQGPGQDPQFLISFYEKMQSDKGSIPDRFSAQQFSDYHSELNMSSLELGDSALYFCASSPHPRDREGSYTFGSGTRLTVV.

The rearrangement links TRBV6-1 to TRBJ2-7, with TRBD2 as a possible D gene (5 bases). Trimming removed 2 bases from V and 4 bases from J, with 12 bases in between. The length of the CDR3 is 14 residues. The V gene's germline CDR1 is MNHNS and CDR2 SASEGT. CDR3 protein: CASSEQEGAYEQYF. The CDR3 DNA sequence: TGTGCCAGCAGTGAACAAGAGGGAGCGTACGAGCAGTACTTC.

The chain recombines TRBV7-9 with TRBJ2-2; TRBD2 matches 13 bases. V lost 2 bases and J lost 6; bases outside the gene matches: 6. This CDR3 is built from 17 residues. CDR1 and CDR2 (germline): SEHNR, FQNEAQ (reference sequence). The CDR3 protein is CASSLTGLAGESGELFF. The CDR3 bases are TGTGCCAGCAGCTTAACCGGACTAGCGGGAGAATCCGGGGAGCTGTTTTTT.

The CDR3: CASSPTTGNVGTEAFF. CDR3 bases: TGTGCCAGCAGCCCAACGACGGGCAATGTGGGCACTGAAGCTTTCTTT. This sequence joins TRBV5-4 and TRBJ1-1; D not certain. CDR3 size: 16 residues. Germline values: CDR1 SGHNT, CDR2 YYREEE (reference sequence). Deletions cut 4 bases from V and 4 bases from J, with 20 bases between.

This sequence joins TRBV25-1 and TRBJ1-2; 10 nucleotides line up with TRBD1. The CDR3 has 15 amino acids. The germline V gene encodes CDR1 MGHDK and CDR2 SYGVNS. The ends lost 6 bases at V and 3 bases at J; junction bases unmatched: 7. The CDR3 coding sequence is TGTGCCAGCAGCCGGGGGGGGACAGGGGACTATGGCTACACCTTC. Translating gives CASSRGGTGDYGYTF.

The chain is built from TRBV3-1 (or the pseudogene TRBV3-2) and TRBJ2-1; 7 nucleotides line up with TRBD2. This CDR3 is built from 17 residues. V gave up 1 base and J gave up 0 bases; unmatched junction bases: 6. CDR1 is LGHDT, CDR2 YNNKEL, per germline (reference sequence). The CDR3 sequence: CASSQGLARSSYNEQFF. The CDR3 DNA reads as TGTGCCAGCAGCCAAGGACTAGCCCGGAGCTCCTACAATGAGCAGTTCTTC.

The CDR3 is CASSMTVAVRYEQYF. The CDR3 DNA reads as TGTGCCAGCAGCATGACAGTAGCGGTAAGGTACGAGCAGTACTTC. V is TRBV11-2 and J is TRBJ2-7; tentatively, D is TRBD2 (6 bases). CDR3 length: 15 residues. The germline V gene encodes CDR1 SGHAT and CDR2 FQNNGV. Trimming left V 5 bases short and J 4 bases short, with 18 bases between.

This clone was seen only a few times. The V call is TRBV7-9, the J call TRBJ2-7; 9 bases match TRBD2. CDR1 SEHNR and CDR2 FQNEAQ come from the germline V gene (reference sequence). Germline trimming cut 5 bases from V and 3 bases from J; bases unmatched to any gene: 11. CDR3 length: 16 residues. The CDR3 DNA reads as TGTGCCAGCAGCCCGCCCTTGCGGGAGGGCCTCTACGAGCAGTACTTC. Translating gives CASSPPLREGLYEQYF.